The clone carrying this T cell receptor (beta chain) was seen more than once but under ten times. What it binds is not known. There are 13 residues in the CDR3. The V end lost 8 bases, the J end lost 4 bases, and 9 bases lay between the germline ends. Germline V gene lookup returns CDR1 SNHLY and CDR2 FYNNEI. This specimen comes from a study of vaccination and CD4 T cells after COVID-19. For the study at large: For each participant, vaccination comprised two doses of either the BNT162b2 or the mRNA-1273 vaccine. Median time from COVID diagnosis to post-COVID sampling was under 120 days (35 to 161).

Sequence data for DNA of cultured CD4+ T cells were generated by the Oncomine TCR Beta short-read assay. Via MiXCR, TCRdb re-called the PCR reads, giving one row per CDR3 protein. In the table there are more than 13,000 distinct CDR3 sequences, 20% to 25% of which are singletons. The sample's treatment: roughly ten-day PBMC culture with coronavirus spike peptide pools or control peptides (ViraFEST assay). First, ViraFEST expanded antigen-specific T cells with peptide pools, and next it sequenced the TCRs. Study-level points and caveats: A median about 90% of convalescent patients' SARS-CoV-2-reactive clones emerged only after vaccination.

The sample consisted of CD4+ T cells from blood, cultured in vitro, taken before SARS-CoV-2 vaccination. The receptor was derived from a human donor who received a COVID-19 vaccine. The chain joins TRBV2 to TRBJ1-6; a weak D match, TRBD1 (5 bases). DNA for the CDR3: TGTGCCAGCCTACAGGATTATAATTCACCCCTCCACTTT. Residues: CASLQDYNSPLHF.